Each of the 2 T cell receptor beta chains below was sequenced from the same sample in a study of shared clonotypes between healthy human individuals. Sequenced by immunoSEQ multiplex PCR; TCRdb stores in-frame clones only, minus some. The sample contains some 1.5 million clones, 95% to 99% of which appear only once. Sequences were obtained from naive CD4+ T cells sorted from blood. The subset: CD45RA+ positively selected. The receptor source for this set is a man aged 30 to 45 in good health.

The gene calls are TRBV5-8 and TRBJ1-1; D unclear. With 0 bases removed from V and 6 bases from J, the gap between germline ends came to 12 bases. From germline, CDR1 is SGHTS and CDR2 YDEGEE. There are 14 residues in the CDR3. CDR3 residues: CASSLGLVVAEAFF. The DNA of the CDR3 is TGTGCCAGCAGCTTGGGACTGGTTGTGGCTGAAGCTTTCTTT.

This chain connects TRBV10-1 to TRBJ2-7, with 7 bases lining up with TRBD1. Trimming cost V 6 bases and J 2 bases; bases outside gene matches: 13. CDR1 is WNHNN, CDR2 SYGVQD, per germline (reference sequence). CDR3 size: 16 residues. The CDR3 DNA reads TGCGCCAGCAGCGAAGGGGACAGCTCCTACCCCTACGAGCAGTACTTC. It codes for CASSEGDSSYPYEQYF.